The 2 T cell receptor beta chains presented below share a single source sample, sequenced in a study of beta chain features in type 1 diabetes. Of the isolated RNA, all was reverse transcribed, and so the sequenced material was expressed TCRB transcripts. Here immunoSEQ multiplex PCR was the method, and the copy in TCRdb shows in-frame clones only, minus some. The sample shows 500,000 to 700,000 clones, roughly 16% of them seen only once. The sample comprised naive CD4+ T cells from blood. The receptors stem from a young man in good health.

Only a few counts were recorded for this clone. V is TRBV19 and J is TRBJ1-2; 10 nucleotides agree with TRBD1. The CDR3 is 15 amino acids. V dropped 1 base and J dropped 5; count of bases not matched to a gene: 4. From germline, CDR1 is LNHDA and CDR2 SQIVND (reference sequence). The CDR3 sequence is CASSIAAGQGYGYTF. The CDR3 region has the DNA TGTGCCAGTAGTATAGCCGCGGGACAGGGGTATGGCTACACCTTC. Combining the CDR3 with reference TRBV19 and TRBJ1-2 gives the whole variable domain DGGITQSPKYLFRKEGQNVTLSCEQNLNHDAMYWYRQDPGQGLRLIYYSQIVNDFQKGDIAEGYSVSREKKESFPLTVTSAQKNPTAFYLCASSIAAGQGYGYTFGSGTRLTVV.

Here the CDR3 DNA reads TGTGCCAGCAGTGTTAGCGGAAGCTCCTACAATGAGCAGTTCTTC. Protein product: CASSVSGSSYNEQFF. The chain joins TRBV6-1 to TRBJ2-1; possibly TRBD2 for D (6 bases). V gave up 4 bases and J gave up 0 bases, with 10 bases separating them. CDR3 length equals 15 residues. Per germline, CDR1 MNHNS and CDR2 SASEGT.